This passage covers 16 T cell receptor beta chains from one sample sequenced in a study of T cells after posttransplantation cyclophosphamide. Only in-frame clones appear in the TCRdb table, and some are missing; sequencing was by immunoSEQ multiplex PCR. The top ten hold 0.1% to 0.15% of the sample, which has tens of thousands of clones, 95% to 99% seen once. The material sequenced was naive CD8+ T cells sorted from PBMCs. These receptors came from a man aged 35-49 years in good health, CMV-negative, and a related stem cell transplant donor.

The chain has TRBV5-6 and TRBJ2-5; 9 positions match TRBD1. Matching the DNA end better, TRBJ2-7 makes the J call doubtful. This CDR3 is built from 13 residues. Germline loops: CDR1 SGHDT, CDR2 YYEEEE. The CDR3 loop is CASSEDRGYEQYF. The CDR3 nucleotides are TGTGCCAGCAGCGAGGACAGGGGTTACGAGCAGTACTTC.

J is TRBJ2-3 and V is TRBV7-9; a possible D gene is TRBD2 (5 bases). This CDR3 has 15 amino acids. Germline CDR1 reads SEHNR; CDR2 reads FQNEAQ (reference sequence). The V and J ends lost 5 bases and 6 bases respectively, with 18 bases between them. CDR3 amino acids: CASSRSSRTSDTQYF. For the CDR3, the DNA is TGTGCCAGCAGCCGATCTAGCCGAACCTCTGATACGCAGTATTTT.

V and J are TRBV6-5 and TRBJ1-1, with D uncertain. Per the germline V gene, CDR1 is MNHEY and CDR2 is SVGAGI. V was trimmed by 2 bases and J by 4 bases, leaving 8 bases between them. The CDR3 runs 13 residues. CDR3 region: CASSYGPGTEAFF. The DNA of the CDR3 is TGTGCCAGCAGTTACGGCCCGGGCACTGAAGCTTTCTTT.

This clone has a single count. The chain uses TRBV28 and TRBJ2-1; TRBD2 might be the D (6 bases). In germline, CDR1 is MDHEN, CDR2 SYDVKM. V lost 3 bases and J 1 base, leaving 13 bases between the germline ends. The CDR3 sequence is 16 residues long. The CDR3 reads CASSFVLAGSYNEQFF. The CDR3 DNA reads TGTGCCAGCAGTTTTGTATTGGCGGGGTCCTACAATGAGCAGTTCTTC.

This chain joins TRBV5-4 and TRBJ2-1, with 14 bases aligning to TRBD2. CDR3 size: 17 residues. Looked up from germline, CDR1 is SGHNT and CDR2 is YYREEE (reference sequence). Trimming took 4 bases from V and 9 from J; bases not matched to a gene: 12. This CDR3 is CASSHLGGLAGEVEQFF. The CDR3 nucleotides are TGTGCCAGCAGCCATTTGGGGGGACTAGCGGGAGAGGTTGAGCAGTTCTTC.

CDR3 coding DNA: TGTGCCAGCACCTTAGAGGGATTGGACTATGGCTACACCTTC. Translated, it gives CASTLEGLDYGYTF. This chain joins TRBV9 and TRBJ1-2; no clear D gene. V was shortened by 6 bases and J by 3 bases, with 15 bases between the two germline ends. Germline assignment: CDR1 SGDLS and CDR2 YYNGEE. The CDR3 length is 14 residues. Using reference TRBV9 and TRBJ1-2 for the parts outside the CDR3, the full variable domain is DSGVTQTPKHLITATGQRVTLRCSPRSGDLSVYWYQQSLDQGLQFLIQYYNGEERAKGNILERFSAQQFPDLHSELNLSSLELGDSALYFCASTLEGLDYGYTFGSGTRLTVV.

The chain joins TRBV5-1 to TRBJ2-7; 7 positions match TRBD1. Germline CDR1 and CDR2: SGHRS and YFSETQ. V shed 1 base and J 5 bases; nucleotides not matched to a gene: 15. There are 17 residues in the CDR3. This chain's CDR3 is CASSLLVRDRGSDEQYF. Here the CDR3 DNA reads TGCGCCAGCAGCTTGTTGGTCAGGGACAGAGGTTCCGACGAGCAGTACTTC.

The V and J genes are TRBV6-6 and TRBJ2-2, with D unclear. The CDR3 extends over 11 amino acids. Trimming cost V 7 bases and J 2 bases, with 2 bases left between them. Germline CDR1 is MNHNY and CDR2 is SVGAGI (reference sequence). CDR3 region: CASTNTGELFF. The CDR3 DNA sequence: TGTGCCAGCACTAACACCGGGGAGCTGTTTTTT.

The gene calls are TRBV7-9 and TRBJ2-7; maybe TRBD2 (5 bases). Germline assignment: CDR1 SEHNR and CDR2 FQNEAQ (reference sequence). The germline V and J ends were trimmed by 6 bases and 5 bases, with 8 bases remaining between them. The CDR3 runs to 11 residues. CDR3 in amino acids: CASSRGNEQYF. The CDR3 DNA is TGTGCCAGCAGTCGAGGGAACGAGCAGTACTTC.

The chain is built from TRBV7-6 and TRBJ2-3; 8 bases are shared with TRBD1. This CDR3 spans 15 amino acids. After removal of 2 bases from V and 2 bases from J, the junction contained 3 bases not matched to a gene. CDR1 and CDR2 (germline): SGHVS, FNYEAQ. CDR3: CASSLTGGPTDTQYF. CDR3 DNA sequence: TGTGCCAGCAGCTTAACAGGGGGACCCACAGATACGCAGTATTTT. The whole variable domain, remainder taken from reference TRBV7-6 and TRBJ2-3, is GAGVSQSPRYKVTKRGQDVALRCDPISGHVSLYWYRQALGQGPEFLTYFNYEAQQDKSGLPNDRFSAERPEGSISTLTIQRTEQRDSAMYRCASSLTGGPTDTQYFGPGTRLTVL.

As regards this clone: The junction shows a germline mismatch at one end, possibly a read error. The gene calls are TRBV5-1 and TRBJ2-1, with D possibly being TRBD1 (5 bases). Germline CDR1 and CDR2: SGHRS and YFSETQ. The CDR3 runs to 19 residues. Here the CDR3 reads CASGLDRGRITSSYNEQFF. CDR3 coding DNA: TGCGCCAGCGGCTTAGATAGGGGTAGGATAACCAGCTCCTACAATGAGCAGTTCTTC. The variable domain in full, completed from reference TRBV5-1 and TRBJ2-1, reads KAGVTQTPRYLIKTRGQQVTLSCSPISGHRSVSWYQQTPGQGLQFLFEYFSETQRNKGNFPGRFSGRQFSNSRSEMNVSTLELGDSALYLCASGLDRGRITSSYNEQFFGPGTRLTVL.

The chain is built from TRBV4-2 and TRBJ2-7; 11 nucleotides line up with TRBD2. J was trimmed by 0 bases and V by 4 bases; bases with no gene match: 8. This CDR3 is 17 amino acids long. CDR1 is LGHNA and CDR2 is YNFKEQ in the germline V gene. Here the CDR3 reads CASSPLAGGPSSYEQYF. DNA of the CDR3: TGTGCCAGCAGCCCATTAGCGGGAGGGCCCAGCTCCTACGAGCAGTACTTC.

Concerning this clone: One end of the junction varies from germline; a read error may be responsible. This sequence joins TRBV7-7 and TRBJ2-5, with 9 positions matching TRBD1. CDR1 and CDR2 (germline): SSHAT, FNYEAQ (reference sequence). The CDR3 spans 14 residues. The CDR3 reads CASSGDRGQETQYF. DNA of the CDR3: TGTGCTAGCAGCGGTGACAGGGGGCAAGAGACCCAGTACTTC.

V gene TRBV4-2 combines with J gene TRBJ1-2; D is ambiguous. The CDR3 has 16 amino acids. V gave up 0 bases and J gave up 4 bases, with 15 bases separating them. Germline CDR1 and CDR2: LGHNA and YNFKEQ. CDR3 bases: TGTGCCAGCAGCCAAGAACCAGGCTTCGTAATCTATGGCTACACCTTC. Protein sequence: CASSQEPGFVIYGYTF.

V is TRBV28 and J is TRBJ2-3; 9 bases are a match to TRBD2. This CDR3 has 15 amino acids. Germline CDR1 reads MDHEN; CDR2 reads SYDVKM. With 1 base clipped from V and 4 bases from J, the junction kept 3 bases outside the gene matches. The CDR3 coding sequence is TGTGCCAGCAGTTTATTAGCGGGAGATGCAGATACGCAGTATTTT. Its protein product is CASSLLAGDADTQYF.

The chain's CDR3 is CASSQGRARGGGKVEQYF. CDR3 sequence (DNA): TGCGCCAGCAGCCAAGGTAGAGCTCGCGGGGGAGGAAAGGTCGAGCAGTACTTC. This chain connects TRBV4-1 to TRBJ2-7; 7 bases map to TRBD2. Germline V gene data show CDR1 as MGHRA and CDR2 as YSYEKL. The CDR3 extends over 18 amino acids. The trim removed 1 base at V and 6 bases at J, leaving 18 bases unmatched.